This TCR beta chain was sequenced in a study of blood T cell repertoires in COVID-19. Looking at the study overall: Acute and convalescent COVID-19 specimens originated in the United States, Italy and Spain. The analysed material was cDNA or gDNA that came from T cells, B-cell-depleted T cells, or PBMCs.

As originally analysed: Reference gene primer amplification in the assay estimated nucleated cell counts. The data were produced by immunoSEQ multiplex PCR, yet TCRdb's version contains in-frame clones alone and is incomplete. That table is the source of V, J and clone size, and D and trimming were worked out from the DNA. The sample has roughly 100,000 clones, 86% seen once. Germline values: CDR1 SGHVS, CDR2 FNYEAQ. The V segment lost 1 base and the J segment 1 base; nucleotides outside the gene matches: 7. This CDR3 has 17 amino acids. This receptor was taken from a human donor in a cohort sampled during active COVID-19. This chain uses TRBV7-6 with TRBJ2-7; TRBD2 agrees at 10 bases. Material: peripheral blood. The CDR3 protein is CASSLEASGGSSYEQYF. The DNA for the CDR3 is TGTGCCAGCAGCTTAGAAGCTAGCGGGGGAAGTTCCTACGAGCAGTACTTC.